This T cell receptor (beta chain) was identified during a study of cytomegalovirus exposure and HLA in healthy donors. This table comes from immunoSEQ multiplex PCR, and its TCRdb copy is limited to in-frame clones, with some not included. The table includes fewer than 200,000 clones, 80% to 90% detected once. The specimen was PBMCs. This clonotype was obtained from a woman in her twenties or thirties in good health and CMV-seronegative.

The CDR3 region is CASSARDTDGYTF. The DNA of the CDR3 is TGTGCCAGCTCCGCGAGGGATACGGATGGCTACACCTTC. The chain links TRBV18 to TRBJ1-2; D not resolved. Germline CDR1 is KGHSH and CDR2 is LQKENI. The length of the CDR3 is 13 residues. The V and J ends lost 6 bases and 6 bases respectively, with 14 bases between them.